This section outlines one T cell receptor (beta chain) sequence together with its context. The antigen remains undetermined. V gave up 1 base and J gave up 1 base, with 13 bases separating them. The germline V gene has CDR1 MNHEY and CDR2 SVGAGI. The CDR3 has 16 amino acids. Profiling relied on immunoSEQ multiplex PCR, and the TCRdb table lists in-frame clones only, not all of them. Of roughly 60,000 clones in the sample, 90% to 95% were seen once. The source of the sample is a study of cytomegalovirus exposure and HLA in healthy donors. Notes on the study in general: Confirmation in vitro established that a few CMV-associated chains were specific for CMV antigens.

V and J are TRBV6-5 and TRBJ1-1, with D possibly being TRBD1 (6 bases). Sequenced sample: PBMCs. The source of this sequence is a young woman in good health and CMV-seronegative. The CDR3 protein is CASSYYSQGPNTEAFF. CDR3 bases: TGTGCCAGCAGTTACTACTCACAGGGTCCGAACACTGAAGCTTTCTTT.